This is a list of T cell receptor beta chains from one sample in a study of T cells in Graves' hyperthyroidism and ophthalmopathy. TCRdb itself ran the multiplex PCR reads through MiXCR, one entry per CDR3 protein. The sample holds 480,000 or so distinct CDR3 sequences, 35% to 50% seen once. The sequenced material came from peripheral blood or thyroid tissue (not recorded which). The receptor source for this set is an adult woman with Graves' disease, either hyperthyroidism or ophthalmopathy (not recorded which). Both conserved end residues are part of each CDR3. The D gene is left open where the match is weak. Some rows mark clone size as missing; the rest say once, few, many or name a class of expanded clone.

>-|-|TRBV7-9|TRBJ2-7
CASSKTEYEQYF
TGTGCCAGCAGCAAGACTGAATACGAGCAGTACTTC
>-|-|TRBV20-1|TRBJ1-1
CSAGKGGTEAFF
TGCAGTGCTGGGAAGGGGGGCACTGAAGCTTTCTTT
>-|few|TRBV28|TRBJ1-5
CASTTSNQPQHF
TGTGCCAGCACAACCAGCAATCAGCCCCAGCATTTT
>-|once|TRBV2|TRBJ1-4
CASSRVGPEKLFF
TGTGCCAGCAGTAGGGTTGGGCCTGAAAAACTGTTTTTT
>TRBD2|once|TRBV2|TRBJ2-2
CASSESSGRAGTGELFF
TGTGCCAGCAGCGAATCTAGCGGGAGGGCGGGGACCGGGGAGCTGTTTTTT
>TRBD1|few|TRBV29-1|TRBJ2-1
CSVAGRGTDANNEQFF
TGCAGCGTTGCCGGTAGAGGGACAGATGCTAACAATGAGCAGTTCTTC
>TRBD1|many|TRBV4-1|TRBJ1-1
CASSRGWTGGTEAFF
TGCGCCAGCAGCCGAGGATGGACAGGAGGGACTGAAGCTTTCTTT
>-|-|TRBV7-2|TRBJ2-6
CASSNPGGANVLTF
TGTGCCAGCAGCAACCCGGGTGGGGCCAACGTCCTGACTTTC
>-|-|TRBV28|TRBJ2-2
CASSRPGGLFF
TGTGCCAGCAGTAGACCCGGGGGGCTGTTTTTT
>-|few|TRBV7-9|TRBJ2-7
CASSLIPLQVGEQYF
TGTGCCAGCAGTTTAATCCCGCTACAGGTCGGCGAGCAGTACTTC
>-|-|TRBV7-2|TRBJ1-1
CASSPSGQLNTEAFF
TGTGCCAGCAGCCCCAGCGGCCAGCTGAACACTGAAGCTTTCTTT
>-|-|TRBV7-6|TRBJ1-1
CASSLVRGMAFF
TGTGCCAGCAGCTTAGTTCGGGGGATGGCTTTCTTT
>-|-|TRBV19|TRBJ2-7
CASSISTGYEQYF
TGTGCCAGTAGTATCTCAACGGGCTACGAGCAGTACTTC